A selection of T cell receptor beta chains follows, all from one sample in a study of blood T cell repertoires in COVID-19. The repertoire was sequenced with immunoSEQ multiplex PCR; TCRdb's copy has only in-frame clones and lacks some. The sample carries some 88,000 clones, 90% to 95% recorded once. The sequencing sample was made of peripheral blood. These receptors were obtained from a human donor with active COVID-19. The donor label of this sample is uncertain. Each CDR3 is given with its conserved first and last residue. D genes are given only for firm matches. Some rows have no size entry. The others give once, few or many, or a class for an expanded clone.

J gene,CDR3 length,V gene,clone size,D gene,CDR3 protein,CDR3 DNA
TRBJ1-4,15,TRBV19,.,.,CASSINFATNEKLFF,TGTGCCAGCTCTATAAACTTTGCAACTAATGAAAAACTGTTTTTT
TRBJ2-2,19,TRBV24-1,.,TRBD1,CATSDSAPLTGGRTGELFF,TGTGCCACCAGTGATTCGGCCCCACTAACAGGGGGCCGCACCGGGGAGCTGTTTTTT
TRBJ2-1,14,TRBV19,.,.,CASSLPSLADEQFF,TGTGCCAGTAGTCTGCCCTCCCTAGCCGATGAGCAGTTCTTC
TRBJ1-1,14,TRBV6-5,.,.,CATVIVGTNTEAFF,TGTGCCACGGTTATAGTAGGGACTAACACTGAAGCTTTCTTT
TRBJ1-1,15,TRBV28,.,TRBD1,CASSLFDRELTEAFF,TGTGCCAGCAGTTTATTTGACAGGGAACTCACTGAAGCTTTCTTT
TRBJ2-1,18,TRBV5-1,.,TRBD1,CASSLGVDRWPSYNEQFF,TGCGCCAGCAGCTTGGGAGTGGACAGGTGGCCTTCCTACAATGAGCAGTTCTTC
TRBJ1-2,14,TRBV28,.,.,CASIDSAFNYGYTF,TGTGCCAGCATCGACAGCGCATTCAACTATGGCTACACCTTC
TRBJ1-2,11,TRBV2,.,.,CASNRQYGYTF,TGTGCCAGCAACAGGCAGTATGGCTACACCTTC
TRBJ2-7,16,TRBV12-2,.,.,CASRLELAGVSYEQYF,TGTGCAAGTCGCTTAGAACTAGCGGGGGTTTCCTACGAGCAGTACTTC
TRBJ1-1,15,TRBV4-3,.,.,CASSQLGHPNTEAFF,TGCGCCAGCAGCCAACTGGGACATCCGAACACTGAAGCTTTCTTT
TRBJ2-7,12,TRBV6-5,.,.,CPARLFSYEQYF,TGTCCCGCGAGGCTTTTCAGCTACGAGCAGTACTTC
TRBJ2-7,14,TRBV24-1,.,.,CATSDTYREYEQYF,TGTGCCACCAGTGACACCTACAGGGAGTACGAGCAGTACTTC
TRBJ1-6,15,TRBV4-1,.,.,CASSQDFTYNSPLHF,TGCGCCAGCAGCCAAGATTTCACCTATAATTCACCCCTCCACTTT
TRBJ2-2,16,TRBV9,once,TRBD2,CASSPSGGGVAGELFF,TGTGCCAGCAGCCCCAGCGGGGGGGGCGTGGCCGGGGAGCTGTTTTTT
TRBJ1-3,17,TRBV6-4,.,TRBD1,CASRVGSDRGKGNTIYF,TGTGCCAGCCGCGTTGGTTCTGACAGGGGGAAAGGAAACACCATATATTTT
TRBJ1-2,12,TRBV7-9,.,.,CASSLELDGYTF,TGTGCCAGCAGCCTCGAGCTGGATGGCTACACCTTC